One sample yielded the 4 T cell receptor beta chains listed below, sequenced in a study of molecular identifiers for immune sequencing clone quantification. TCRdb re-derived calls from the PCR reads in MiXCR, one entry per CDR3 protein. The sample records 460,000 or so distinct CDR3 sequences, around 21% being singletons. The material sequenced was naive CD8+ T cells from blood, with Jurkat cell RNA spiked in. Indicated subset: FACS-sorted CD8+CD4-CCR7+CD45RA+ naive T cells. The receptor source for this set is a human donor in good health. Some libraries in this study had Jurkat cell RNA spiked in.

The chain couples TRBV4-1 to TRBJ1-6; D is unresolved. Germline V CDR1 and CDR2: MGHRA, YSYEKL. The CDR3 is made up of 12 amino acids. V lost 6 bases, J lost 8 bases, and 8 bases lay in between. The CDR3 DNA follows: TGCGCCAGCAGAACAGCCGATTCACCCCTCCACTTT. This codes for CASRTADSPLHF.

This clonotype was recorded at least ten times. This sequence joins TRBV12-3 or TRBV12-4 and TRBJ1-1; D gene uncertain. The CDR3 consists of 14 residues. The ends were cut back, 6 bases at V and 0 bases at J, with 11 bases in the middle. The CDR3 spells CASRTQSVNTEAFF. In DNA, the CDR3 is TGTGCCAGCAGGACACAATCCGTGAACACTGAAGCTTTCTTT.

This clonotype appeared many times. The DNA for the CDR3 is TGTGCCAGCAGTTACTCAGCGGGCCCACCCACAGATACGCAGTATTTT. Residues: CASSYSAGPPTDTQYF. The rearrangement joins TRBV6-5 to TRBJ2-3; D is possibly TRBD2 (6 bases). Germline CDR1 reads MNHEY; CDR2 reads SVGAGI. Trimming removed 0 bases from V and 2 bases from J, with 12 bases in between. The CDR3 runs to 16 residues.

To note about this clonotype: Because the CDR3 is missing its conserved closing phenylalanine or tryptophan, this is likely a read error. The chain joins TRBV10-3 to TRBJ2-7; possibly TRBD2 for D (7 bases). Trimming took off 2 bases at V and 2 bases at J, with 13 bases between the two ends. Germline lookup yields CDR1 ENHRY and CDR2 SYGVKD. This CDR3 spans 15 amino acids. The CDR3 bases are TGTGCCATCAGTGAGGGCGGGGGCCTAGCCTACGAGCAGTACTAC. Translation: CAISEGGGLAYEQYY.